This section outlines one T cell receptor (beta chain) sequence together with its context. In germline, CDR1 is LGHNA, CDR2 YSLEER. Losses at the gene ends were 3 bases for V and 6 bases for J; bases not matched to a gene: 7. The CDR3 consists of 16 residues. Original data processing: Amplification from reference gene primers served as the basis for estimated nucleated cell counts. Assay used: immunoSEQ multiplex PCR; TCRdb lists only in-frame clones, some missing. V, J and clone size reflect that table, while D and trimming were determined from the DNA. The data show approximately 250,000 clones, 84% seen once. This sample was taken from a study of blood T cell repertoires in COVID-19. On the study more broadly: Researchers got acute and convalescent COVID-19 samples from the United States, Italy and Spain. Nucleic acid was either cDNA or gDNA, and it came from T cells, B-cell-depleted T cells, or PBMCs.

The V and J genes are TRBV4-3 and TRBJ2-1; 11 positions match TRBD2. Sample: peripheral blood. This TCR was recovered from a man aged 35 to 55 who had recovered from COVID-19. The CDR3: CASSHSLAGALNEQFF. The DNA for the CDR3 is TGCGCCAGCAGCCACTCACTAGCGGGAGCTCTCAATGAGCAGTTCTTC.